Reported below is one T cell receptor beta chain. Its antigen is undetermined. With molecular barcodes, quantitative 5'-RACE was used to make the TCR beta libraries. Via MiXCR, TCRdb re-called the 5' RACE reads, giving one row per CDR3 protein. The table lists around 430,000 distinct CDR3 sequences, roughly 18% of them singletons, with 0.85% to 1.3% in the top ten. This sample is drawn from a study of CD8 T cells in ankylosing spondylitis. CDR3 length: 14 amino acids. With 6 bases removed from V and 4 bases from J, the gap between germline ends came to 13 bases. CDR1 MNHNS and CDR2 SASEGT come from the germline V gene. Study-level points and caveats: Disease-linked clones were reportedly significantly enriched in matched ankylosing spondylitis synovial fluid. Fewer than ten highly homologous variants made up a TCR beta motif, and this motif appeared characteristic of ankylosing spondylitis blood.

The chain has TRBV6-1 and TRBJ2-1; D not certain. The source is a male donor with ankylosing spondylitis. Sequences were obtained from blood, either unsorted or a sorted T cell fraction (not recorded which). In DNA form, the CDR3 reads TGTGCCAGCAGGTCCCCTTTGGTGTACAATGAGCAGTTCTTC. Translation: CASRSPLVYNEQFF.